Presented here are 22 T cell receptor beta chains from one specimen sequenced in a study of beta chain features in type 1 diabetes (dated by TCRdb to 2016 to 2018). Library generation was performed with the immunoSEQ multiplex PCR assay. The entire isolated RNA was reverse transcribed using the High Capacity cDNA Reverse Transcription Kit, and thus expressed TCRB transcripts were sequenced. TCRdb obtained this table from immuneACCESS and retained in-frame rearrangements with V and J assigned. These tables miss some clones; where compared with another copy, unresolved V genes account for less than half of the shortfall, and the remainder is unexplained. The sample records about 220,000 clones, roughly a tenth of which are singletons. The biggest ten clones account for roughly 1.3% of the sample. Specimen: central memory CD4+ T cells from blood. These receptor sequences come from a man younger than 30 in good health.

Comment on this clone: Germline and junction disagree at one end, which may indicate a read error. The sample has other DNA sequences that encode this CDR3 too. The rearrangement links TRBV25-1 to TRBJ1-4; D perhaps matches TRBD1 (5 bases). CDR3 length: 13 residues. Germline V gene sequence: CDR1 MGHDK, CDR2 SYGVNS. Written as DNA, the CDR3 is TGTGCGAGCACTCCGGGACCGAGGGAAAAACTGTTTTTT. Translating it yields CASTPGPREKLFF. Combining the CDR3 with reference TRBV25-1 and TRBJ1-4 gives the whole variable domain EADIYQTPRYLVIGTGKKITLECSQTMGHDKMYWYQQDPGMELHLIHYSYGVNSTEKGDLSSESTVSRIRTEHFPLTLESARPSHTSQYLCASTPGPREKLFFGSGTQLSVL.

This clone was seen ten or more times. This chain uses TRBV7-9 with TRBJ1-4; D gene unclear. Germline V CDR1 and CDR2: SEHNR, FQNEAQ (reference sequence). The CDR3 loop spans 14 amino acids. The V gene lost 1 base and the J gene lost 7 bases, with 10 bases spanning the gap. The CDR3 loop is CASSLGRFGEKLFF. The CDR3 coding sequence is TGTGCCAGCAGCTTAGGCAGGTTCGGTGAAAAACTGTTTTTT. The full variable domain, its missing parts supplied by reference TRBV7-9 and TRBJ1-4, is DTGVSQNPRHKITKRGQNVTFRCDPISEHNRLYWYRQTLGQGPEFLTYFQNEAQLEKSRLLSDRFSAERPKGSFSTLEIQRTEQGDSAMYLCASSLGRFGEKLFFGSGTQLSVL.

The chain combines TRBV28 with TRBJ2-7; D uncertain. The CDR3 extends over 12 amino acids. Germline values: CDR1 MDHEN, CDR2 SYDVKM. V was trimmed by 3 bases and J by 3 bases, leaving 6 bases between them. In DNA, the CDR3 is TGTGCCAGCAGTTTGGGCAGCTACGAGCAGTACTTC. Amino acid sequence: CASSLGSYEQYF.

In this sample, this clone is medium-sized. This chain links TRBV5-4 with TRBJ2-4; no clear D. This CDR3 contains 16 residues. Germline CDR1 is SGHNT and CDR2 is YYREEE (reference sequence). V dropped 4 bases and J dropped 7 bases, with 21 bases sitting between them. Written as DNA, the CDR3 is TGTGCCAGCAGCCCAAGCGAGAAATTCACGGCGAACATTCAGTACTTC. It is translated as CASSPSEKFTANIQYF.

The CDR3 coding sequence is TGCGCCAGCAGCTTGAGGACAGGGATGGCCTACGAGCAGTACTTC. This translates into CASSLRTGMAYEQYF. The rearrangement links TRBV5-1 to TRBJ2-7; 8 bases map to TRBD1. The junction had 5 bases not matched to a gene; V was cut back by 1 base and J by 2 bases. The CDR3 spans 15 residues. Germline CDR1 and CDR2: SGHRS and YFSETQ. Combining the CDR3 with reference TRBV5-1 and TRBJ2-7 gives the whole variable domain KAGVTQTPRYLIKTRGQQVTLSCSPISGHRSVSWYQQTPGQGLQFLFEYFSETQRNKGNFPGRFSGRQFSNSRSEMNVSTLELGDSALYLCASSLRTGMAYEQYFGPGTRLTVT.

The CDR3 here is CASSTTGGFYEQYF. As DNA, the CDR3 is TGTGCCAGCAGCACGACAGGGGGCTTCTACGAGCAGTACTTC. The chain recombines TRBV6-6 with TRBJ2-7; 10 bases are shared with TRBD1. CDR1 and CDR2 (germline): MNHNY, SVGAGI (reference sequence). Trimming at V came to 6 bases and at J to 3 bases, leaving 5 bases not matched to a gene. The CDR3 contains 14 residues.

This clone was observed a few times. This probably arose from a read error, given a far larger clone one base away. CDR3 sequence (DNA): TGTGCCTGGAGGGGGACAGGAAATAACTATGGCTACACCTTC. This translates into CAWRGTGNNYGYTF. The J gene is TRBJ1-2, the V gene TRBV30; 8 nucleotides match TRBD1. Germline V gene data show CDR1 as GTSNPN and CDR2 as SVGIG (reference sequence). V lost 3 bases, J lost 1 base, and 4 bases stayed unmatched. CDR3 length: 14 amino acids. Full variable domain (remainder filled in from reference TRBV30 and TRBJ1-2): SQTIHQWPATLVQPVGSPLSLECTVEGTSNPNLYWYRQAAGRGLQLLFYSVGIGQISSEVPQNLSASRPQDRQFILSSKKLLLSDSGFYLCAWRGTGNNYGYTFGSGTRLTVV.

This clone was observed a handful of times. This chain joins TRBV4-3 and TRBJ2-2; D assignment may be TRBD1 or TRBD2 (5 bases each). CDR3 length: 15 residues. Trimming took off 0 bases at V and 7 bases at J, with 12 bases between the two ends. Germline lookup yields CDR1 LGHNA and CDR2 YSLEER. The CDR3 reads CASSQDGEGYGELFF. CDR3 DNA sequence: TGCGCCAGCAGCCAAGATGGCGAGGGGTACGGGGAGCTGTTTTTT.

The chain links TRBV11-3 to TRBJ2-1; tentatively, D is TRBD2 (5 bases). Looked up from germline, CDR1 is SGHNT and CDR2 is YENEEA. The germline V and J ends were trimmed by 4 bases and 4 bases, with 17 bases remaining between them. The CDR3 has 16 residues. DNA of the CDR3: TGTGCCAGCAGCTCCCGAGCGGACGGCGGGTACAATGAGCAGTTCTTC. It yields the protein CASSSRADGGYNEQFF.

The genes are TRBV7-2 and TRBJ2-1; 11 bases are shared with TRBD2. CDR3 length: 15 amino acids. From germline, CDR1 is SGHTA and CDR2 FQGNSA. V dropped 5 bases and J dropped 10; count of bases not matched to a gene: 10. CDR3 sequence: CASSVSSGRHPEQFF. In DNA form, the CDR3 reads TGTGCCAGCAGCGTATCTAGCGGGAGGCACCCGGAGCAGTTCTTC.

This chain connects TRBV29-1 to TRBJ1-2; tentative D call: TRBD1 (6 bases). The CDR3 sequence is 12 residues long. Germline V lookup: CDR1 SQVTM, CDR2 ANQGSEA. The CDR3 DNA reads TGCACTGGGGGCAGGGAGGACTATGGCTACACCTTC. It codes for CTGGREDYGYTF.

This clone has only a few counts. This rearrangement joins TRBV10-3 to TRBJ2-1, with TRBD2 identical over 12 bases. This CDR3 contains 15 residues. The V gene's germline CDR1 is ENHRY and CDR2 SYGVKD. With V trimmed by 5 bases and J by 4 bases, 3 bases remained unmatched. CDR3 amino acids: CAISRLAGDYNEQFF. The CDR3 coding sequence is TGTGCCATCAGTAGACTAGCGGGAGATTACAATGAGCAGTTCTTC.

V gene TRBV29-1 combines with J gene TRBJ2-7; the D gene is possibly TRBD1 (6 bases). Germline CDR1 and CDR2: SQVTM and ANQGSEA. The CDR3 runs to 13 residues. Trimming shortened V by 7 bases and J by 2 bases, and 15 bases separated the two germline ends. The CDR3 nucleotides read TGCAGCGCCAACAGGGCGGACACCTACGAGCAGTACTTC. Translating gives CSANRADTYEQYF.

This clone was picked up a small number of times. This chain joins TRBV25-1 and TRBJ1-4; no firm D call. In germline, CDR1 is MGHDK, CDR2 SYGVNS. The germline V and J ends were trimmed by 6 bases and 3 bases, with 5 bases remaining between them. The CDR3 sequence is 12 residues long. In DNA form, the CDR3 reads TGTGCCAGCAGGGCAGCTAATGAAAAACTGTTTTTT. This encodes CASRAANEKLFF.

This clone was seen a few times. The gene calls are TRBV19 and TRBJ2-5; 7 bases line up with TRBD1. Germline CDR1 reads LNHDA; CDR2 reads SQIVND (reference sequence). V gave up 3 bases and J gave up 5 bases; unmatched junction bases: 3. This CDR3 contains 13 residues. CDR3 residues: CASSILGQETQYF. The CDR3 DNA sequence: TGTGCCAGTAGTATTCTGGGACAGGAGACCCAGTACTTC.

The chain is built from TRBV7-3 and TRBJ2-3, with D maybe TRBD2 (5 bases). This CDR3 is 15 amino acids long. Looked up from germline, CDR1 is SGHTA and CDR2 is FQGTGA. Trimming pared 2 bases from V and 2 bases from J, leaving 11 bases between. CDR3 amino acids: CASSLARAPTDTQYF. CDR3 nucleotides: TGTGCCAGCAGCTTAGCGAGGGCTCCCACAGATACGCAGTATTTT.

V usage is TRBV15 and J usage is TRBJ1-1; a weak D match, TRBD1 (6 bases). Germline lookup yields CDR1 LNHNV and CDR2 YYDKDF (reference sequence). The CDR3 sequence is 15 residues long. V lost 0 bases and J lost 5, with 13 bases in between. The CDR3, as DNA: TGTGCCACCAGCAGAGATGGGGGGGCGCGAACTGAAGCTTTCTTT. Protein sequence: CATSRDGGARTEAFF.

This clone was counted only a few times. The J gene is TRBJ1-1, the V gene TRBV10-3, with a weak D call TRBD1 (5 bases). The CDR3 totals 15 residues. CDR1 is ENHRY, CDR2 SYGVKD, per germline. Trimming took 3 bases from V and 1 from J, leaving 12 bases between them. CDR3 sequence: CAISDRGLPNTEAFF. The CDR3 nucleotides read TGTGCCATCAGTGACCGGGGACTGCCGAACACTGAAGCTTTCTTT.

The chain recombines TRBV18 with TRBJ2-7, with D unclear. CDR1 is KGHSH, CDR2 LQKENI, per germline. Trimming pared 0 bases from V and 9 bases from J, leaving 9 bases between. The CDR3 is 12 residues long. This CDR3 reads CASSPPSSGQYF. CDR3 coding DNA: TGTGCCAGCTCACCACCGTCGTCTGGGCAGTACTTC. Full variable domain (missing parts from reference TRBV18 and TRBJ2-7): NAGVMQNPRHLVRRRGQEARLRCSPMKGHSHVYWYRQLPEEGLKFMVYLQKENIIDESGMPKERFSAEFPKEGPSILRIQQVVRGDSAAYFCASSPPSSGQYFGPGTRLTVT.

The gene calls are TRBV29-1 and TRBJ2-7, with D perhaps matching TRBD1 (6 bases). V was pared by 3 bases and J by 3 bases, with 27 bases between. The CDR3 has 18 amino acids. The germline gives CDR1 SQVTM, CDR2 ANQGSEA. The DNA for the CDR3 is TGCAGCGTTGAGTGTGGACAGATTATTTCGAGCATGGTCTACGAGCAGTACTTC. The encoded protein is CSVECGQIISSMVYEQYF.

The J gene is TRBJ1-4, the V gene TRBV9; D remains unclear. CDR1 is SGDLS, CDR2 YYNGEE, per germline. This CDR3 spans 15 amino acids. V was trimmed by 1 base and J by 8 bases, leaving 15 bases between them. The CDR3 region has the DNA TGTGCCAGCAGCGTACAACCTGGCGGCGGGGAAAAACTGTTTTTT. Translated, it gives CASSVQPGGGEKLFF.

This clone has more than one count but fewer than ten. V is TRBV30 and J is TRBJ1-1; D perhaps matches TRBD1 (5 bases). Germline lookup yields CDR1 GTSNPN and CDR2 SVGIG (reference sequence). The CDR3 loop spans 16 amino acids. V was trimmed by 0 bases and J by 9 bases, leaving 23 bases between them. The CDR3, as DNA: TGTGCCTGGAGTGTTGATTTGCCCGGGACCTCGGGGAAAGCTTTCTTT. Its protein product is CAWSVDLPGTSGKAFF.